These T cell receptor beta chains were read from a single sample in a study of T cell responses to AZD1222 COVID-19 vaccine. Sequenced by immunoSEQ multiplex PCR; TCRdb stores in-frame clones only, minus some. The sample shows just over 65,000 clones, more than 85% of them seen only once. The specimen comprised peripheral blood, sampled on day 0 of AZD1222 vaccination. The receptors here all came from an adult in good health. Both conserved end residues are part of each CDR3. The D gene is left open where the match is weak. Only part of the rows carry a size: once, few, many, or a class if the clone is expanded.

TRBJ1-5	TRBV6-1	-	-	CASSELAGQPQHF	TGTGCCAGCAGTGAATTAGCAGGGCAGCCCCAGCATTTT
TRBJ1-1	TRBV5-1	once	-	CASSWDRYTEAFF	TGCGCCAGCAGCTGGGACCGATACACTGAAGCTTTCTTT
TRBJ2-1	TRBV6-5	-	TRBD2	CASSYGAGGGGYEQFF	TGTGCCAGCAGTTATGGAGCGGGAGGTGGGGGGTATGAGCAGTTCTTC
TRBJ1-3	TRBV5-4	once	-	CASSLWGDSGNTIYF	TGTGCCAGCAGCTTGTGGGGGGACTCTGGAAACACCATATATTTT
TRBJ2-5	TRBV27	once	TRBD1	CASSLYGTEETQYF	TGTGCCAGCAGTTTATACGGGACAGAAGAGACCCAGTACTTC
TRBJ1-4	TRBV5-1	-	-	CASSGLNNEKLFF	TGCGCCAGCAGCGGACTGAATAATGAAAAACTGTTTTTT
TRBJ2-3	TRBV10-3	-	TRBD2	CAISERGSGNTDTQYF	TGTGCCATCAGTGAGAGGGGTAGCGGGAACACAGATACGCAGTATTTT
TRBJ2-7	TRBV12-3/TRBV12-4	-	-	CASSSTVGEQYF	TGTGCCAGCAGTTCCACGGTGGGGGAGCAGTACTTC
TRBJ2-1	TRBV19	-	TRBD2	CASMGLAASNEQFF	TGTGCCAGCATGGGACTAGCGGCCTCCAATGAGCAGTTCTTC
TRBJ1-1	TRBV27	-	TRBD1	CASSLAGTGVFQLMNTEAFF	TGTGCCAGCAGTTTGGCCGGGACAGGGGTCTTCCAATTAATGAACACTGAAGCTTTCTTT
TRBJ1-1	TRBV29-1	-	-	CSAEPQGHTEAFF	TGCAGCGCCGAACCGCAGGGGCACACTGAAGCTTTCTTT
TRBJ2-3	TRBV7-2	once	-	CASSLMWAGPTDTQYF	TGTGCCAGCAGCTTAATGTGGGCGGGTCCCACAGATACGCAGTATTTT
TRBJ2-5	TRBV19	-	-	CASSILGESQETQYF	TGTGCCAGTAGTATTTTGGGGGAGTCGCAAGAGACCCAGTACTTC
TRBJ1-1	TRBV11-2	-	-	CASSLEGGADTEAFF	TGTGCCAGCAGCTTAGAAGGAGGGGCGGACACTGAAGCTTTCTTT
TRBJ2-7	TRBV12-5	-	-	CASGGAGQGFEQYF	TGTGCTAGTGGTGGGGCCGGGCAGGGTTTCGAGCAGTACTTC
TRBJ1-2	TRBV19	-	-	CASSIARVTGNTNYGYTF	TGTGCCAGTAGTATTGCCCGAGTTACAGGGAATACTAACTATGGCTACACCTTC
TRBJ2-4	TRBV5-1	few	-	CASSLEPGAGVKNIQYF	TGCGCCAGCAGCTTGGAACCGGGGGCAGGAGTCAAAAACATTCAGTACTTC
TRBJ2-3	TRBV29-1	-	TRBD2	CSVGGWLAGGADTQYF	TGCAGCGTCGGAGGGTGGCTAGCGGGAGGGGCAGATACGCAGTATTTT
TRBJ1-2	TRBV9	few	TRBD1	CASSVETGSYGYTF	TGTGCCAGCAGCGTAGAGACAGGGAGCTATGGCTACACCTTC
TRBJ1-1	TRBV6-5	-	-	CASSYWGGGTEAFF	TGTGCCAGCAGTTACTGGGGGGGCGGAACTGAAGCTTTCTTT
TRBJ1-1	TRBV2	-	TRBD1	CASSPDRGPGAFF	TGTGCCAGCAGCCCGGACAGGGGCCCAGGGGCTTTCTTT
TRBJ1-1	TRBV28	-	-	CASSLAPLVNTEAFF	TGTGCCAGCAGTTTAGCCCCTTTAGTGAACACTGAAGCTTTCTTT
TRBJ2-3	TRBV19	once	TRBD1	CASSIGGQGPDTQYF	TGTGCCAGTAGTATAGGGGGACAGGGACCAGATACGCAGTATTTT
TRBJ1-2	TRBV27	-	TRBD1	CASSSGTGGDGYTF	TGTGCCAGCAGTTCCGGGACAGGGGGCGATGGCTACACCTTC
TRBJ2-7	TRBV9	-	TRBD1	CASSSGQGAYEQYF	TGTGCCAGCAGTTCGGGACAGGGGGCCTACGAGCAGTACTTC
TRBJ1-3	TRBV11-3	-	-	CASSSPARFSGNTIYF	TGTGCCAGCAGCTCCCCAGCGCGATTCTCTGGAAACACCATATATTTT
TRBJ1-1	TRBV19	-	-	CASSISTPQEAFF	TGTGCCAGTAGTATATCGACGCCCCAAGAGGCTTTCTTT
TRBJ2-1	TRBV7-9	-	-	CASSPSRSYNEQFF	TGTGCCAGCAGCCCCTCCCGCTCCTACAATGAGCAGTTCTTC
TRBJ1-5	TRBV20-1	-	-	CSASDQTGNQPQHF	TGCAGTGCTAGTGATCAAACGGGTAATCAGCCCCAGCATTTT
TRBJ1-3	TRBV6-5	-	-	CASSYSGGSGNTIYF	TGTGCCAGCAGTTACTCGGGGGGCTCTGGAAACACCATATATTTT
TRBJ2-7	TRBV15	few	TRBD2	CATPSPSSGRTYEQYF	TGTGCCACCCCAAGTCCCTCTAGCGGACGTACCTACGAGCAGTACTTC
TRBJ1-1	TRBV4-1	-	-	CASSRGRDAGRETEAFF	TGCGCCAGCAGCCGAGGGCGGGATGCAGGCAGGGAGACTGAAGCTTTCTTT
TRBJ2-7	TRBV9	-	TRBD1	CASSAGTGEYEQYF	TGTGCCAGCAGTGCCGGGACAGGGGAATACGAGCAGTACTTC
TRBJ2-3	TRBV6-2/TRBV6-3	-	TRBD2	CASSLVSSGGARDTQYF	TGTGCCAGCAGTTTGGTATCTAGCGGGGGGGCCCGAGATACGCAGTATTTT
TRBJ1-6	TRBV5-1	-	-	CASSWDGHNSPLHF	TGCGCCAGCAGCTGGGACGGGCATAATTCACCCCTCCACTTT
TRBJ1-2	TRBV5-8	-	TRBD1	CASSLGGGGYGYTF	TGTGCCAGCAGCTTAGGAGGGGGCGGCTATGGCTACACCTTC
TRBJ2-3	TRBV9	-	-	CASSPGAPPDTQYF	TGTGCCAGCAGCCCCGGGGCCCCCCCAGATACGCAGTATTTT
TRBJ1-1	TRBV4-2	-	TRBD1	CASSQTAGGSTEAFF	TGTGCCAGCAGCCAAACGGCAGGGGGGAGTACTGAAGCTTTCTTT
TRBJ2-7	TRBV7-8	-	-	CASSTDKSYEQYF	TGTGCCAGCAGCACAGACAAGTCGTACGAGCAGTACTTC
TRBJ1-2	TRBV28	-	-	CASSTGGGGYGYTF	TGTGCCAGCAGCACTGGGGGGGGTGGCTATGGCTACACCTTC
TRBJ1-2	TRBV7-8	-	-	CASSLSGGRRDGYTF	TGTGCCAGCAGCTTATCGGGGGGGCGAAGGGATGGCTACACCTTC
TRBJ2-2	TRBV6-5	-	-	CATRRLSEGTGELFF	TGTGCCACTCGCCGACTCTCGGAGGGCACCGGGGAGCTGTTTTTT